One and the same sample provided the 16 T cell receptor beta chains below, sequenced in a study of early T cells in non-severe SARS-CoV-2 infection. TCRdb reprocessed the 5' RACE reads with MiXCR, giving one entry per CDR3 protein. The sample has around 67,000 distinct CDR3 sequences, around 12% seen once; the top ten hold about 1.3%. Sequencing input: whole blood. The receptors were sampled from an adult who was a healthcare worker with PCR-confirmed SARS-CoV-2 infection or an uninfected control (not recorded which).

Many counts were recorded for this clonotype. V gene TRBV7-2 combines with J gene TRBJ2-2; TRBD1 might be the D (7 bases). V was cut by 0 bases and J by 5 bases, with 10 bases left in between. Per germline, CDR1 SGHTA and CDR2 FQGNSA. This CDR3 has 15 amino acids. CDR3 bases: TGTGCCAGCAGCTTAGCGCCAGGGGGGACCGGGGAGCTGTTTTTT. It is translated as CASSLAPGGTGELFF.

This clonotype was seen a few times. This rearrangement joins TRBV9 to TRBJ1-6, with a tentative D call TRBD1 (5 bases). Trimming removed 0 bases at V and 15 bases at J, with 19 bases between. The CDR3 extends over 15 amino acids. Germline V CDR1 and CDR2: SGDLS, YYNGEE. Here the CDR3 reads CASSVEGLGTTGLHF. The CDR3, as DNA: TGTGCCAGCAGCGTAGAGGGTCTGGGGACCACGGGCCTCCACTTT.

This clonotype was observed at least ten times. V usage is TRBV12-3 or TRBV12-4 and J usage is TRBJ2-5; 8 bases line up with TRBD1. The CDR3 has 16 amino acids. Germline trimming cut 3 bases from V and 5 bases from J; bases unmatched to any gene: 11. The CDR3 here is CASSFYPGGAEETQYF. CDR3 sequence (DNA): TGTGCCAGCAGTTTTTATCCAGGGGGCGCGGAGGAGACCCAGTACTTC.

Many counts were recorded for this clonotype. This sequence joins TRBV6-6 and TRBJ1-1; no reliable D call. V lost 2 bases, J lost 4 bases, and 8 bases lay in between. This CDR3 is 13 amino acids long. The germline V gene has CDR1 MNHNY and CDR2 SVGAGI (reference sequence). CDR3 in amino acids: CASSYGRGTEAFF. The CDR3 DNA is TGTGCCAGCAGTTACGGGCGGGGCACTGAAGCTTTCTTT.

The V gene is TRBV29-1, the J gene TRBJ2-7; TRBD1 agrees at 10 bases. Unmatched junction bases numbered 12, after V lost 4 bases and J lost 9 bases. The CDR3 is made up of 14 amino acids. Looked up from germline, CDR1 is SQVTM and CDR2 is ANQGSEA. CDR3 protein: CSVVGTGEFAGQYF. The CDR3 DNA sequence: TGCAGCGTTGTAGGGACAGGGGAATTTGCTGGGCAGTACTTC.

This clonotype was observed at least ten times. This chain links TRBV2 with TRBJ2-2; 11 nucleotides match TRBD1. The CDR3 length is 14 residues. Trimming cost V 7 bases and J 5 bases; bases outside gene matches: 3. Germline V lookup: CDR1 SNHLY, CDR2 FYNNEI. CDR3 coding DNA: TGTGCCAGCAAGGGGACAGGGGGAACCGGGGAGCTGTTTTTT. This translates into CASKGTGGTGELFF.

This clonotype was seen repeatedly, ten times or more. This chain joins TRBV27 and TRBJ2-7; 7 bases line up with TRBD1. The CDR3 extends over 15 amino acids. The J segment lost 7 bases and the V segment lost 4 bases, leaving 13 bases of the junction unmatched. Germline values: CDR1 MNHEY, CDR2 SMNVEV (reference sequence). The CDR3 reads CASSSLRDRPGEQYF. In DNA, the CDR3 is TGTGCCAGCAGTTCCCTCCGGGACAGACCGGGAGAGCAGTACTTC.

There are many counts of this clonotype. CDR3 protein: CSARVASGRGDTDTQYF. CDR3 DNA: TGCAGTGCTAGAGTGGCTAGCGGGAGAGGGGACACAGATACGCAGTATTTT. This chain links TRBV20-1 with TRBJ2-3; 10 bases are a match to TRBD2. In germline, CDR1 is DFQATT, CDR2 SNEGSKA (reference sequence). CDR3 length: 17 amino acids. Unmatched junction bases numbered 9, after V lost 1 base and J lost 2 bases.

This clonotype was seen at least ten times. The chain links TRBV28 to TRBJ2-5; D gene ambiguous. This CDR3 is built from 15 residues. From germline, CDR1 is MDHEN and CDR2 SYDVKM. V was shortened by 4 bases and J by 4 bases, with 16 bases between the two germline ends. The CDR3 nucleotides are TGTGCCAGCAGTTCGCGCATCCCCTGGGGAGAGACCCAGTACTTC. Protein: CASSSRIPWGETQYF.

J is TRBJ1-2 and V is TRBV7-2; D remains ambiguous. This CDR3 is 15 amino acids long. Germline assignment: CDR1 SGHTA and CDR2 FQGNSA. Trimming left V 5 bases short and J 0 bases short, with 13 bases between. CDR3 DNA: TGTGCCAGCAGCCCCGCCGTGACCGCTAACTATGGCTACACCTTC. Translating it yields CASSPAVTANYGYTF. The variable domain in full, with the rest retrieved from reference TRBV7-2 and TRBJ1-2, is GAGVSQSPSNKVTEKGKDVELRCDPISGHTALYWYRQSLGQGLEFLIYFQGNSAPDKSGLPSDRFSAERTGGSVSTLTIQRTQQEDSAVYLCASSPAVTANYGYTFGSGTRLTVV.

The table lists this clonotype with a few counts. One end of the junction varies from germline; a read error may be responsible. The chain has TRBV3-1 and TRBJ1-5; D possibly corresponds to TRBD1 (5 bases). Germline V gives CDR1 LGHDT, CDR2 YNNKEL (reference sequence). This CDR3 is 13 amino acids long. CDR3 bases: TGTGCCAGCGGCCAGGGAGGAGATCGGCCCCAGCATTTT. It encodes CASGQGGDRPQHF.

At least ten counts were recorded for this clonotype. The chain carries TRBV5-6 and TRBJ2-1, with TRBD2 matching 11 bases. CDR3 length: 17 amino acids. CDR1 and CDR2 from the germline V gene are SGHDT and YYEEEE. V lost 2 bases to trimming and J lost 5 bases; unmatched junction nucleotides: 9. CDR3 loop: CASSFSATSGGHNEQFF. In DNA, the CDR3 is TGTGCCAGCAGCTTTTCTGCCACTAGCGGGGGCCACAATGAGCAGTTCTTC.

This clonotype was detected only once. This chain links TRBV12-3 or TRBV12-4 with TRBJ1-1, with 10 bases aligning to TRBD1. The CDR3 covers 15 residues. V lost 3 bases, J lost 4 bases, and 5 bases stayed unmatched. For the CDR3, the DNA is TGTGCCAGCAGTTTGACAGGGGGCATCGGCACTGAAGCTTTCTTT. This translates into CASSLTGGIGTEAFF.

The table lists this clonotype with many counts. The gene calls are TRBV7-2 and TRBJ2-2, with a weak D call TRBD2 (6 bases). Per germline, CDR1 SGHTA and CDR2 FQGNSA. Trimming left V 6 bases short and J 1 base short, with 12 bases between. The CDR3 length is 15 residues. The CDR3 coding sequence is TGTGCCAGCAGTACGGGACTCCTGAACACCGGGGAGCTGTTTTTT. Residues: CASSTGLLNTGELFF.

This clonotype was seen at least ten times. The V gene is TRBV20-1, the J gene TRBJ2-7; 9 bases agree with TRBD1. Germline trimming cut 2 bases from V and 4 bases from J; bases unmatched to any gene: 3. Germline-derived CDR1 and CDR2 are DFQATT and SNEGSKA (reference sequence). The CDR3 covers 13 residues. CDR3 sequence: CSARPGQGYEQYF. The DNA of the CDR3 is TGCAGTGCTAGACCGGGACAGGGATACGAGCAGTACTTC.

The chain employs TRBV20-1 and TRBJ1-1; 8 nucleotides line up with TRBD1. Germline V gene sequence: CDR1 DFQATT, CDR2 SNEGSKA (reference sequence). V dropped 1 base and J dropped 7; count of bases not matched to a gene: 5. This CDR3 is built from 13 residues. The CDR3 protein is CSARGDRGFEAFF. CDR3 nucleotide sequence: TGCAGTGCTAGAGGTGACAGGGGATTTGAAGCTTTCTTT.